This T cell receptor beta chain originates from a study of blood T cell repertoires in COVID-19. Study at large: Donors in the United States, Italy and Spain gave samples during acute or convalescent COVID-19. From T cells, B-cell-depleted T cells, or PBMCs came the material, which was cDNA or gDNA.

V was cut by 3 bases and J by 0 bases, with 9 bases left in between. CDR1 is DFQATT, CDR2 SNEGSKA, per germline (reference sequence). This CDR3 has 14 amino acids. Original analysis: Amplification from reference gene primers served as the basis for estimated nucleated cell counts. Data came from immunoSEQ multiplex PCR; TCRdb stores just in-frame clones and leaves some out. The DNA gave D and trimming, while V, J and clone size come from that table. The table shows about 270,000 clones, with 82% occurring only once. This receptor was taken from a woman aged 18-29 years with acute or convalescent COVID-19. The chain combines TRBV20-1 with TRBJ1-3; D perhaps matches TRBD1 (6 bases). Sequencing was carried out using peripheral blood. CDR3 residues: CSASGDNSGNTIYF. The DNA of the CDR3 is TGCAGTGCTAGTGGGGACAACTCTGGAAACACCATATATTTT.